These T cell receptor beta chains were read from a single sample in a study of T cell responses to AZD1222 COVID-19 vaccine. Here immunoSEQ multiplex PCR was the method, and the copy in TCRdb shows in-frame clones only, minus some. Here the sample spans some 74,000 clones, roughly 90% being singletons. This material consisted of peripheral blood, taken 28 days after the second AZD1222 dose. The origin of the receptors is an adult who received the AZD1222 COVID-19 vaccine. Each CDR3 is given with its conserved first and last residue. D genes are given only for firm matches. Where a row states a size, it is once, few, many or the class of an expanded clone; other rows omit it.

>TRBD1|TRBV6-6|once|TRBJ1-1
TGTGCCAGCAGTCCCCCCAGAAGGGGGCTCCGGGGCACTGAAGCTTTCTTT
CASSPPRRGLRGTEAFF
>.|TRBV28|.|TRBJ1-1
TGTGCCAGCGTACTTCCGGACGGCTTTGAAGCTTTCTTT
CASVLPDGFEAFF
>TRBD1|TRBV5-5|.|TRBJ1-6
TGTGCCAGCAGGACCTTAGGGGGCGACTATAATTCACCCCTCCACTTT
CASRTLGGDYNSPLHF
>.|TRBV7-2|.|TRBJ2-3
TGTGCCAGCAGCCTCTCCCTCCGGGCTATAGATACGCAGTATTTT
CASSLSLRAIDTQYF
>TRBD2|TRBV9|.|TRBJ2-5
TGTGCCAGCAGCGTGAGCGGGGTGAGAGAGACCCAGTACTTC
CASSVSGVRETQYF
>.|TRBV27|.|TRBJ2-1
TGTGCCAGCACCCCCTCGAGACAGGTTCCCTACAATGAGCAGTTCTTC
CASTPSRQVPYNEQFF
>TRBD1|TRBV7-3|.|TRBJ1-1
TGTGCCAGCAGCTTAACGACAGGGATGACTGAAGCTTTCTTT
CASSLTTGMTEAFF
>.|TRBV3-1/TRBV3-2|.|TRBJ2-1
TGTGCCAGCAGCCTGCCGGGGCTAGGAGGCCATGAGCAGTTCTTC
CASSLPGLGGHEQFF
>TRBD1|TRBV19|once|TRBJ2-7
TGTGCCAGTAGTATACCGCCGACAGGGGTTGACTTC
CASSIPPTGVDF
>.|TRBV28|.|TRBJ1-3
TGTGCCAGCAGCACCACTTCCTCTGGAAACACCATATATTTT
CASSTTSSGNTIYF
>.|TRBV24-1|once|TRBJ1-5
TGTGCCACCAGTGACGAAAGCCAGCCCCAGCATTTT
CATSDESQPQHF
>.|TRBV3-1/TRBV3-2|.|TRBJ1-6
TGTGCCAGCAGCCAAGGCTACTCTGACAGGATGGGTCCTAGGCCCCTCCACTTT
CASSQGYSDRMGPRPLHF
>TRBD1|TRBV6-5|.|TRBJ1-5
TGTGCCAGCCGGACAGGGGAGTTTTTGCAGCCCCAGCATTTT
CASRTGEFLQPQHF
>TRBD1|TRBV6-5|once|TRBJ1-1
TGTGCCAGCAGTTACTCGGGACAGGTCAGGGCTGAAGCTTTCTTT
CASSYSGQVRAEAFF
>.|TRBV30|.|TRBJ2-2
TGTGCCTGGAGCCCCAGCCCATCCGGGGAGCTGTTTTTT
CAWSPSPSGELFF
>.|TRBV3-1/TRBV3-2|.|TRBJ2-5
TGTGCCAGCAGCCACCGTTCTAGAGAGTCCAAAGAGACCCAGTACTTC
CASSHRSRESKETQYF
>TRBD1|TRBV12-3/TRBV12-4|.|TRBJ1-2
TGTGCCAGCAGCCTGACAGGGGTTGATGGCTACACCTTC
CASSLTGVDGYTF
>.|TRBV7-9|once|TRBJ2-7
TGTGCCAGCAGCTTAAGTTCGGCCAGGGCGTACGAGCAGTACTTC
CASSLSSARAYEQYF
>TRBD1|TRBV18|once|TRBJ1-5
TGTGCCAGCTCACCCCGCACAAGGGGACAGGGTAGTCAGCCCCAGCATTTT
CASSPRTRGQGSQPQHF
>TRBD1|TRBV18|.|TRBJ1-4
TGTGCCAGCTCACTAGGGACAGCCAATGAAAAACTGTTTTTT
CASSLGTANEKLFF
>TRBD1|TRBV28|.|TRBJ1-4
TGTGCCAGCAGTTCCGGACAGGGGCAAGGTGAAAAACTGTTTTTT
CASSSGQGQGEKLFF
>TRBD1|TRBV27|.|TRBJ1-4
TGTGCCAGCAGTTTAAGTTGGGACAGGGGACGAGAAAAACTGTTTTTT
CASSLSWDRGREKLFF
>.|TRBV7-9|.|TRBJ2-1
TGTGCCAGCAGCCCGCCGGTGGGATCCTACAATGAGCAGTTCTTC
CASSPPVGSYNEQFF
>TRBD1|TRBV6-5|.|TRBJ1-1
TGTGCCAGCACCAAAACAGGGGGCTTGAACACTGAAGCTTTCTTT
CASTKTGGLNTEAFF
>TRBD2|TRBV28|.|TRBJ2-7
TGTGCCAGCAGCCGCTCGGGAGGGCCGAGGAACGAGCAGTACTTC
CASSRSGGPRNEQYF
>.|TRBV19|.|TRBJ2-7
TGTGCCAGTAGTATTTGGCAGGAGAGCTCCTACGAGCAGTACTTC
CASSIWQESSYEQYF
>.|TRBV18|.|TRBJ2-1
TGTGCCAGCTCACCACCGGGGGGCCCCTACAATGAGCAGTTCTTC
CASSPPGGPYNEQFF
>.|TRBV4-3|few|TRBJ2-1
TGCGCCAGCAGCCAAGTAGGGGGCTCCTACAATGAGCAGTTCTTC
CASSQVGGSYNEQFF
>TRBD1|TRBV18|.|TRBJ1-1
TGTGCCAGCTCACCAGGACAGGGGGGGACTGAAGCTTTCTTT
CASSPGQGGTEAFF
>TRBD2|TRBV7-2|once|TRBJ2-3
TGTGCCAGCCGTTCCGGGCTAGCGGTCACAGATACGCAGTATTTT
CASRSGLAVTDTQYF
>TRBD1|TRBV28|few|TRBJ1-5
TGTGCCAGCAGTGCCAACAGGGGCGGCATGGGCAGCAATCAGCCCCAGCATTTT
CASSANRGGMGSNQPQHF
>.|TRBV5-4|few|TRBJ2-6
TGTGCCATTTCGGGGGGCGCTGGGGCCAACGTCCTGACTTTC
CAISGGAGANVLTF
>.|TRBV28|.|TRBJ2-2
TGTGCCAGCAGTTTAGTGGCGGCCGGGGAGCTGTTTTTT
CASSLVAAGELFF
>.|TRBV10-3|.|TRBJ1-2
TGTGCCGTGGGGGCTAACTATGGCTACACCTTC
CAVGANYGYTF
>.|TRBV19|.|TRBJ2-2
TGTGCCAGTAGTATGGGGTCTAGGGTGAACACCGGGGAGCTGTTTTTT
CASSMGSRVNTGELFF
>.|TRBV6-6|once|TRBJ1-4
TGTGCCAGCAGCGAAACAGGGTCGGAAACTAATGAAAAACTGTTTTTT
CASSETGSETNEKLFF
>TRBD2|TRBV9|.|TRBJ2-3
TGTGCCAGCAGCGGTAGTGTCACTAGCGGGGGGACAGATACGCAGTATTTT
CASSGSVTSGGTDTQYF
>.|TRBV7-6|once|TRBJ2-5
TGTGCCAGCAGCCCCCGGTCCGGAGGAGAGACCCAGTACTTC
CASSPRSGGETQYF
>.|TRBV7-2|once|TRBJ1-1
TGTGCCAGCAGCTTAGAAGGGATGGTGAACACTGAAGCTTTCTTT
CASSLEGMVNTEAFF
>TRBD1|TRBV27|.|TRBJ1-5
TGTGCCAGCACCCCGGGACAGGGGGCCTATATAAGCAATCAGCCCCAGCATTTT
CASTPGQGAYISNQPQHF
>.|TRBV5-6|.|TRBJ2-7
TGTGCCAGCAGCTTGCCTTCGGGGGCTCCCTACGAGCAGTACTTC
CASSLPSGAPYEQYF
>TRBD1|TRBV5-1|.|TRBJ2-3
TGCGCCAGCAGCTGGGGACAGGGAACAGATACGCAGTATTTT
CASSWGQGTDTQYF
>.|TRBV7-9|.|TRBJ2-5
TGTGCCAGCGCTCGGGACCAAGAGACCCAGTACTTC
CASARDQETQYF